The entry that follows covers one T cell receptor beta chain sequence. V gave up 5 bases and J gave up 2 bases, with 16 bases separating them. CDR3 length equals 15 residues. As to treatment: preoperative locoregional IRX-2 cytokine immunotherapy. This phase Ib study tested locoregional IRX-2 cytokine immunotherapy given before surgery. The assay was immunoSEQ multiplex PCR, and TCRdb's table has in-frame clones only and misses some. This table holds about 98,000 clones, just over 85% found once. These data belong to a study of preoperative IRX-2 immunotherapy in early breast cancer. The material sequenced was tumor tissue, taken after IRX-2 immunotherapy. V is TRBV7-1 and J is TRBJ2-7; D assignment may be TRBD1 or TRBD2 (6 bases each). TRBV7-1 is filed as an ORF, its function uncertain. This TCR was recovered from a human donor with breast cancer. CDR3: CASSNTMGGAYEQYF. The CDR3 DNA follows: TGTGCCAGCAGCAACACGATGGGGGGCGCCTACGAGCAGTACTTC.